The 25 T cell receptor beta chains reported below all come from one sample, sequenced in a study of CD8+ T cells in alopecia areata. Reverse transcription of extracted RNA yielded cDNA, which provided the sequencing template. Method: immunoSEQ multiplex PCR; TCRdb's copy keeps in-frame clones and lacks some. The sample has about 200,000 clones, 60% seen once. Treatment noted: oral pan-JAK inhibitor, 5-10 mg twice daily. Material: CD4+ T cells sorted from blood, obtained at week 4, from a patient treated with tofacitinib. Receptors originate from a human donor with alopecia areata.

The rearrangement uses TRBV25-1 and TRBJ1-4; TRBD1 is a possible D gene (6 bases). Germline CDR1 MGHDK, CDR2 SYGVNS. This CDR3 contains 15 residues. Deletions cut 4 bases from V and 12 bases from J, with 21 bases between. CDR3 in amino acids: CASSVYGGGNKELFF. Written as DNA, the CDR3 is TGTGCCAGCAGTGTTTACGGAGGGGGTAACAAGGAACTGTTTTTT. Full variable domain (rest looked up from reference TRBV25-1 and TRBJ1-4): EADIYQTPRYLVIGTGKKITLECSQTMGHDKMYWYQQDPGMELHLIHYSYGVNSTEKGDLSSESTVSRIRTEHFPLTLESARPSHTSQYLCASSVYGGGNKELFFGSGTQLSVL.

This clone was observed a single time. The chain couples TRBV5-6 to TRBJ1-4, with unresolved D. The CDR3 has 11 residues. The germline V gene has CDR1 SGHDT and CDR2 YYEEEE. V was clipped by 4 bases and J by 8 bases, with 6 bases between them. The DNA of the CDR3 is TGTGCCAGCAGCACCCGGGAAAAACTGTTTTTT. Translated, it gives CASSTREKLFF.

The J gene is TRBJ1-4, the V gene TRBV29-1, with 7 bases lining up with TRBD1. This CDR3 is 13 amino acids long. V shed 5 bases, J shed 4 bases, and the junction held 4 bases outside the gene matches. Germline CDR1 is SQVTM and CDR2 is ANQGSEA. In nucleotides, the CDR3 is TGCAGCGTTTCGGGACAGAATAATGAAAAACTGTTTTTT. It encodes CSVSGQNNEKLFF.

The CDR3 is CASSGGQGRTGELFF. The CDR3 DNA sequence: TGCGCCAGCAGCGGTGGACAGGGGAGAACCGGGGAGCTGTTTTTT. The chain has TRBV5-1 and TRBJ2-2; 9 nucleotides align to TRBD1. CDR1 and CDR2 (germline): SGHRS, YFSETQ. The CDR3 is 15 residues long. V lost 4 bases, J lost 5 bases, and 6 bases stayed unmatched.

This rearrangement joins TRBV9 to TRBJ2-3; no reliable D call. In germline, CDR1 is SGDLS, CDR2 YYNGEE. The CDR3 length is 16 residues. V shed 0 bases and J shed 1 base, with 12 bases lying between them. CDR3 loop: CASSVDVVPRTDTQYF. CDR3 in DNA: TGTGCCAGCAGCGTAGATGTGGTCCCCCGCACAGATACGCAGTATTTT. Together with reference TRBV9 and TRBJ2-3, the CDR3 gives the full variable domain: DSGVTQTPKHLITATGQRVTLRCSPRSGDLSVYWYQQSLDQGLQFLIQYYNGEERAKGNILERFSAQQFPDLHSELNLSSLELGDSALYFCASSVDVVPRTDTQYFGPGTRLTVL.

This clone occurred a few times. The chain is built from TRBV4-1 and TRBJ1-3, with D possibly being TRBD1 (5 bases). The CDR3 has 16 residues. Germline values: CDR1 MGHRA, CDR2 YSYEKL. Trimming stripped 0 bases from V and 0 bases from J, with 9 bases between. For the CDR3, the DNA is TGCGCCAGCAGCCAAGATCGACAGTTCTCTGGAAACACCATATATTTT. Protein product: CASSQDRQFSGNTIYF.

This clone has just a few counts. This rearrangement joins TRBV11-1 to TRBJ2-2; 10 bases line up with TRBD2. Germline V gene data show CDR1 as SGHAT and CDR2 as FQDESV (reference sequence). The CDR3 length is 17 residues. V was clipped by 5 bases and J by 1 base; unmatched bases: 7. CDR3 DNA: TGTGCCAGCAGCCCCTGGACTAGCGGCGTGAACACCGGGGAGCTGTTTTTT. It encodes CASSPWTSGVNTGELFF.

This clone was observed a few times. This sequence joins TRBV10-3 and TRBJ2-4; TRBD1 aligns across 7 bases. Germline V lookup: CDR1 ENHRY, CDR2 SYGVKD. The CDR3 has 13 residues. With 5 bases clipped from V and 5 bases from J, the junction kept 3 bases outside the gene matches. CDR3 sequence reads: CAISTQGENIQYF. CDR3 DNA sequence: TGTGCCATCAGTACCCAGGGGGAAAACATTCAGTACTTC.

Here the CDR3 reads CSVHGQRGRYEQYF. The CDR3 DNA sequence: TGCAGCGTTCACGGACAGCGTGGACGGTACGAGCAGTACTTC. The chain recombines TRBV29-1 with TRBJ2-7; TRBD1 is a possible D gene (6 bases). This CDR3 comprises 14 residues. V was pared by 5 bases and J by 4 bases, with 18 bases between. In germline, CDR1 is SQVTM, CDR2 ANQGSEA.

The chain is built from TRBV12-5 and TRBJ2-2, with no clear D. CDR1 is LGHNT and CDR2 is FRNRAP in the germline V gene. V dropped 1 base and J dropped 3 bases, with 3 bases sitting between them. CDR3 length: 13 amino acids. The CDR3 sequence is CASGLGHTGELFF. The CDR3 coding sequence is TGTGCTAGTGGTTTGGGACACACCGGGGAGCTGTTTTTT.

The table lists this clone with a count of one. The CDR3 spells CASSQGSWGASNSPLHF. DNA of the CDR3: TGCGCCAGCAGCCAAGGTTCTTGGGGGGCCTCGAATTCACCCCTCCACTTT. The rearrangement uses TRBV4-1 and TRBJ1-6, with D possibly TRBD1 on 6 matching bases. Trimming pared 1 base from V and 7 bases from J, leaving 17 bases between. CDR3 length: 17 amino acids. Germline lookup yields CDR1 MGHRA and CDR2 YSYEKL.

The V gene is TRBV2, the J gene TRBJ1-5, with 8 bases matching TRBD1. J lost 5 bases, V lost 5 bases, and 5 bases had no gene match. The CDR3 has 14 residues. Germline V gene sequence: CDR1 SNHLY, CDR2 FYNNEI. The CDR3: CASSPQGGDQPQHF. CDR3 in DNA: TGTGCCAGCAGTCCACAGGGGGGGGATCAGCCCCAGCATTTT.

This clone is a singleton in its sample. This chain joins TRBV5-1 and TRBJ2-1; D gene ambiguous. Germline values: CDR1 SGHRS, CDR2 YFSETQ. The CDR3 extends over 14 amino acids. Trimming left V 0 bases short and J 3 bases short, with 7 bases between. CDR3 residues: CASSLALLYNEQFF. For the CDR3, the DNA is TGCGCCAGCAGCTTGGCTCTACTCTACAATGAGCAGTTCTTC.

V gene TRBV5-1 combines with J gene TRBJ2-3, with 7 bases lining up with TRBD2. Looked up from germline, CDR1 is SGHRS and CDR2 is YFSETQ. CDR3 length: 16 amino acids. V shed 0 bases, J shed 4 bases, and the junction held 8 bases outside the gene matches. CDR3 in amino acids: CASSLGLAPVADTQYF. The CDR3 DNA is TGCGCCAGCAGCTTGGGACTAGCCCCAGTCGCAGATACGCAGTATTTT.

This chain uses TRBV6-5 with TRBJ2-3, with 8 bases matching TRBD1. This CDR3 has 13 residues. The trim removed 7 bases at V and 3 bases at J, leaving 3 bases unmatched. Per the germline V gene, CDR1 is MNHEY and CDR2 is SVGAGI. CDR3 coding DNA: TGTGCCAGCAAACAGGGGGTAACAGATACGCAGTATTTT. Translating gives CASKQGVTDTQYF.

This clone showed up just a few times. This chain links TRBV11-2 with TRBJ2-7; 10 bases align to TRBD2. This CDR3 has 14 residues. V lost 2 bases and J lost 6; bases outside the gene matches: 4. Germline CDR1 is SGHAT and CDR2 is FQNNGV. This chain's CDR3 is CASSLNSGGSEQYF. The CDR3 DNA is TGTGCCAGCAGCTTAAATAGCGGGGGGAGCGAGCAGTACTTC.

This chain connects TRBV29-1 to TRBJ1-2; 9 nucleotides match TRBD1. Trimming at V came to 6 bases and at J to 4 bases, leaving 6 bases not matched to a gene. This CDR3 comprises 13 residues. Per germline, CDR1 SQVTM and CDR2 ANQGSEA. The DNA for the CDR3 is TGCAGCGTCGGCCGGGACAGGGTCTATGGCTACACCTTC. It codes for CSVGRDRVYGYTF.

The chain uses TRBV5-4 and TRBJ2-5; D not resolved. The V gene lost 0 bases and the J gene lost 4 bases, with 4 bases spanning the gap. The CDR3 consists of 12 residues. CDR1 is SGHNT and CDR2 is YYREEE in the germline V gene (reference sequence). The CDR3 coding sequence is TGTGCCAGCAGCTTGGGGTCAGAGACCCAGTACTTC. It specifies CASSLGSETQYF.

The V gene is TRBV25-1, the J gene TRBJ2-3; 8 bases line up with TRBD1. Trimming at V came to 2 bases and at J to 4 bases, leaving 8 bases not matched to a gene. This CDR3 has 16 amino acids. CDR1 and CDR2 from the germline V gene are MGHDK and SYGVNS. The CDR3 DNA sequence: TGTGCCAGCAGTGAAGGCGGCAGGGGGCTGGCAGATACGCAGTATTTT. Translated: CASSEGGRGLADTQYF.

This chain joins TRBV30 and TRBJ1-1, with 8 bases aligning to TRBD1. The CDR3 length is 11 residues. Germline V CDR1 and CDR2: GTSNPN, SVGIG (reference sequence). CDR3 sequence (DNA): TGTGTGGGACAGGAGAACACTGAAGCTTTCTTT. Its protein is CVGQENTEAFF.

V usage is TRBV4-2 and J usage is TRBJ2-4, with D unclear. V lost 1 base, J lost 7 bases, and 8 bases lay in between. The germline gives CDR1 LGHNA, CDR2 YNFKEQ. The length of the CDR3 is 13 residues. This chain's CDR3 is CASSQGADNIQYF. CDR3 nucleotides: TGTGCCAGCAGCCAAGGAGCAGACAACATTCAGTACTTC.

This clone was detected a few times. The V gene is TRBV4-1, the J gene TRBJ1-5, with 7 positions matching TRBD1. CDR1 and CDR2 from the germline V gene are MGHRA and YSYEKL. CDR3 size: 15 residues. Trimming took 3 bases from V and 8 from J; bases not matched to a gene: 10. The CDR3 region is CASSQVKGALEPQHF. DNA of the CDR3: TGCGCCAGCAGCCAGGTGAAGGGGGCTTTGGAGCCCCAGCATTTT.

The rearrangement uses TRBV5-1 and TRBJ2-1; perhaps TRBD2 as D (6 bases). The V gene lost 4 bases and the J gene lost 0 bases, with 11 bases spanning the gap. This CDR3 is built from 15 residues. The germline V gene has CDR1 SGHRS and CDR2 YFSETQ. CDR3: CASSRDSSSYNEQFF. The CDR3 DNA reads TGCGCCAGCAGCCGGGACTCCAGCTCCTACAATGAGCAGTTCTTC. Filled out from reference TRBV5-1 and TRBJ2-1, the complete variable domain reads KAGVTQTPRYLIKTRGQQVTLSCSPISGHRSVSWYQQTPGQGLQFLFEYFSETQRNKGNFPGRFSGRQFSNSRSEMNVSTLELGDSALYLCASSRDSSSYNEQFFGPGTRLTVL.

The V and J genes are TRBV5-4 and TRBJ2-3; 8 positions agree with TRBD1. The germline gives CDR1 SGHNT, CDR2 YYREEE (reference sequence). This CDR3 is 14 amino acids long. With V trimmed by 4 bases and J by 2 bases, 3 bases remained unmatched. CDR3 sequence reads: CASSPGQATDTQYF. CDR3 DNA: TGTGCCAGCAGCCCGGGACAGGCCACAGATACGCAGTATTTT.

In DNA, the CDR3 is TGCGCCAGCAGTCAATCCGAGGGCAGCAATCAGCCCCAGCATTTT. Translation gives CASSQSEGSNQPQHF. V is TRBV23-1 and J is TRBJ1-5; no reliable D call. TRBV23-1 is designated an ORF whose function remains uncertain. V shed 0 bases and J shed 1 base, with 7 bases lying between them. This CDR3 has 15 residues.